This TCR beta chain appears in the sequencing data of a study of CD8 T cells in ankylosing spondylitis. This clonotype was detected ten times or more. There are 15 residues in the CDR3. Trimming removed 6 bases from V and 4 bases from J, with 16 bases in between. A quantitative 5'-RACE method, one with molecular barcodes, was used to make TCR beta libraries. TCRdb re-called the 5' RACE reads through MiXCR, storing one row per CDR3 protein. The repertoire includes 200,000 or so distinct CDR3 sequences, about an eighth of them detected once, and roughly 11% sits in the top ten. Material for sequencing was blood, either unsorted or a sorted T cell fraction (not recorded which). This sequence originates from a female donor with ankylosing spondylitis or in good health (not recorded which). The gene calls are TRBV12-3 or TRBV12-4 and TRBJ1-3, with D uncertain. CDR3 in DNA: TGTGCCAGCAGGCCGGGTTTGGGGTCCGGAAACACCATATATTTT. This sequence encodes CASRPGLGSGNTIYF.